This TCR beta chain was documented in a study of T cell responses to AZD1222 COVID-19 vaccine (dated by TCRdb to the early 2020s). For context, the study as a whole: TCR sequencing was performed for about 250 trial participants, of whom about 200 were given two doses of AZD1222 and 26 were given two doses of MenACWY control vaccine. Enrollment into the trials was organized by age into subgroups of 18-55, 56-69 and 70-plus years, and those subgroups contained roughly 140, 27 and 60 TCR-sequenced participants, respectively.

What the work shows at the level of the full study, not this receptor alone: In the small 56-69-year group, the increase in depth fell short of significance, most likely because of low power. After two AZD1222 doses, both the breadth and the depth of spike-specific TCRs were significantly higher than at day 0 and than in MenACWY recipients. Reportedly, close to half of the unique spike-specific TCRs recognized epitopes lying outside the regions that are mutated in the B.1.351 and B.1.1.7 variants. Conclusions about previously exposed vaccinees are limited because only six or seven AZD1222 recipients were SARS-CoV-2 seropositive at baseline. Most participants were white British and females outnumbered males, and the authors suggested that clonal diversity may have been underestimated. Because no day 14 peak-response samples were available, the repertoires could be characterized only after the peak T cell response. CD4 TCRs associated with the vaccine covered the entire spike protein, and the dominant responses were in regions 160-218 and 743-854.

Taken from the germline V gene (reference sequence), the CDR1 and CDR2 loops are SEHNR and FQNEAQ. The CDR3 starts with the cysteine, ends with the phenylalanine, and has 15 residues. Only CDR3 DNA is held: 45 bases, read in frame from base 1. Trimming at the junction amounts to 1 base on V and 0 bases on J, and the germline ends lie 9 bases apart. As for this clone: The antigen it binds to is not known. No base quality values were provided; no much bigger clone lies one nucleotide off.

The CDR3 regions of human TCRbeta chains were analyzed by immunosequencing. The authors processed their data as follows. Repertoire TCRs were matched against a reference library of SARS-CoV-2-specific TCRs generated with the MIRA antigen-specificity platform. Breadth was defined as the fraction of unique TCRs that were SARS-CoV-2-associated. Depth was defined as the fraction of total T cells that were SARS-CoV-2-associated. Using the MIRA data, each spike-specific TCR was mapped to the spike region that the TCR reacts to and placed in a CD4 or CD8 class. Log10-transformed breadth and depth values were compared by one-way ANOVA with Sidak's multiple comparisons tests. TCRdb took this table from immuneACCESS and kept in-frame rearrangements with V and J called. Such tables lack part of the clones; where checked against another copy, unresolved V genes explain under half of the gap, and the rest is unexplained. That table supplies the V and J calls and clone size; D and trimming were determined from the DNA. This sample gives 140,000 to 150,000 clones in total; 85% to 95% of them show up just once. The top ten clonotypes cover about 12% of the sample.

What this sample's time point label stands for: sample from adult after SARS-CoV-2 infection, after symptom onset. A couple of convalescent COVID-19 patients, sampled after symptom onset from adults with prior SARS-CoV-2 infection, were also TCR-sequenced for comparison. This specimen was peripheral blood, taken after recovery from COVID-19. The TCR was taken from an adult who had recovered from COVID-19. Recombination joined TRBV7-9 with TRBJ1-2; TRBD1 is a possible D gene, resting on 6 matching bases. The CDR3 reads CASSLGQAANYGYTF. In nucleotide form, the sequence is TGTGCCAGCAGCTTAGGACAGGCTGCTAACTATGGCTACACCTTC.